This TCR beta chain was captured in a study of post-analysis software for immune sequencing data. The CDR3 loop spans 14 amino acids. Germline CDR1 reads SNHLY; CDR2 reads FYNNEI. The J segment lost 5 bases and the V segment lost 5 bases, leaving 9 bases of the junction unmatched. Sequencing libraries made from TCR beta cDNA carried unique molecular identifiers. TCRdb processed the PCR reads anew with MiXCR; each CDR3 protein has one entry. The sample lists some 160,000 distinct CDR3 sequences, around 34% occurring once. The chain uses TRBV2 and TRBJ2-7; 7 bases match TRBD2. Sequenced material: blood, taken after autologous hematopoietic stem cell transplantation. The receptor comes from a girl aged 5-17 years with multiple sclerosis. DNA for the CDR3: TGTGCCAGCAGTTCAGGCGGGAGAGGTGACGAGCAGTACTTC. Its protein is CASSSGGRGDEQYF.